Given below is one TCR beta chain in context. Its antigen is not known. These data come from a study of Graves' ophthalmopathy and Graves' hyperthyroidism. Study-wide results and limits: Between ophthalmopathy and stable hyperthyroidism, a 13-signature model drew a separation with around 86% sensitivity and roughly 78% specificity.

The CDR3 totals 15 residues. The V gene's germline CDR1 is SQVTM and CDR2 ANQGSEA. The V gene lost 5 bases and the J gene lost 7 bases, with 24 bases spanning the gap. Amplification of the TCR beta CDR3 regions used RNA transcripts (as template). HTBI-primed RT-PCR formed the first round, and a multiplex PCR formed the second. From the multiplex PCR reads, TCRdb called clonotypes with MiXCR, one entry per CDR3 protein. Seen here are 560,000 or so distinct CDR3 sequences, about 40% observed once, and the top ten hold about 4%. Sequencing input: peripheral blood or thyroid tissue (not recorded which). This TCR came from an adult man with Graves' hyperthyroidism. V gene TRBV29-1 combines with J gene TRBJ2-7; no reliable D call. In DNA form, the CDR3 reads TGCAGCGTTATACCGAGAAGGGCCCTACCCTTTGAGCAGTACTTC. This translates into CSVIPRRALPFEQYF.